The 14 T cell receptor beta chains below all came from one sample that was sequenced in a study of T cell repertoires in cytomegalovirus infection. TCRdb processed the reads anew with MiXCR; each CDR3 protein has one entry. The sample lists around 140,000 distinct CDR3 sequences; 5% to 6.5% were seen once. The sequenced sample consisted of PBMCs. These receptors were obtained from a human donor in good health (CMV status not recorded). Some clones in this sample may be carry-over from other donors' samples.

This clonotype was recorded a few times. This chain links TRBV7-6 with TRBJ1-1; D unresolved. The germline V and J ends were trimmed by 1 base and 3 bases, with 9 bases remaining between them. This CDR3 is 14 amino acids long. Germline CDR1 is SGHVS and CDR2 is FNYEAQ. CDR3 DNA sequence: TGTGCCAGCAGCTTAGGGTCCTGGGACACTGAAGCTTTCTTT. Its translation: CASSLGSWDTEAFF. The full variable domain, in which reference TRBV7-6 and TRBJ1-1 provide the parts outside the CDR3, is GAGVSQSPRYKVTKRGQDVALRCDPISGHVSLYWYRQALGQGPEFLTYFNYEAQQDKSGLPNDRFSAERPEGSISTLTIQRTEQRDSAMYRCASSLGSWDTEAFFGQGTRLTVV.

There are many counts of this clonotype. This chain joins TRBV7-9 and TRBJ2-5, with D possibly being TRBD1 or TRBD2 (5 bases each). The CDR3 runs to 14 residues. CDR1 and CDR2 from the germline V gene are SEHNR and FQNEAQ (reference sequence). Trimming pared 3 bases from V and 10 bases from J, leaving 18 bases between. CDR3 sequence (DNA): TGTGCCAGCAGCTTCGCAAAGGGACGTGAAAGCCAGTACTTC. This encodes CASSFAKGRESQYF.

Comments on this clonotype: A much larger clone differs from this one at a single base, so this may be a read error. The CDR3 region is CASRTLRRGIVGYGYTF. The CDR3 nucleotides are TGTGCCAGCAGAACTCTACGACGGGGCATAGTGGGGTATGGCTACACCTTC. The chain couples TRBV11-2 to TRBJ1-2; TRBD1 is a possible D gene (5 bases). Germline V gene data show CDR1 as SGHAT and CDR2 as FQNNGV. Trimming stripped 6 bases from V and 5 bases from J, with 25 bases between. This CDR3 has 17 amino acids.

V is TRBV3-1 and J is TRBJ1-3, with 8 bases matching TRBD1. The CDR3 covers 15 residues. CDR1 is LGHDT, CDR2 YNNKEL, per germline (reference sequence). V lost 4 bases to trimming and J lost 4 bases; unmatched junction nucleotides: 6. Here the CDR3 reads CASSPRQGQGNTIYF. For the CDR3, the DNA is TGTGCCAGCAGCCCGAGACAGGGGCAAGGAAACACCATATATTTT. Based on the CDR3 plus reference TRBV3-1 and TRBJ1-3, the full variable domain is DTAVSQTPKYLVTQMGNDKSIKCEQNLGHDTMYWYKQDSKKFLKIMFSYNNKELIINETVPNRFSPKSPDKAHLNLHINSLELGDSAVYFCASSPRQGQGNTIYFGEGSWLTVV.

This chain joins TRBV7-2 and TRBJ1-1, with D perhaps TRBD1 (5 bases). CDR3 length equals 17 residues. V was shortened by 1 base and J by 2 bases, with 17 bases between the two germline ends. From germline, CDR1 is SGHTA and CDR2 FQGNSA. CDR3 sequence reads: CASSLDLMGQRNTEAFF. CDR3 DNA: TGTGCCAGCAGCTTAGACCTAATGGGGCAGAGAAACACTGAAGCTTTCTTT.

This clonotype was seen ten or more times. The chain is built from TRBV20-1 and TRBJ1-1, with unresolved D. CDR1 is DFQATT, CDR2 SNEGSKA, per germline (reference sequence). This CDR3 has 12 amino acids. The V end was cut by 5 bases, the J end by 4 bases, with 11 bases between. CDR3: CSAPPRGTEAFF. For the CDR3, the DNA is TGCAGTGCTCCCCCCCGGGGCACTGAAGCTTTCTTT.

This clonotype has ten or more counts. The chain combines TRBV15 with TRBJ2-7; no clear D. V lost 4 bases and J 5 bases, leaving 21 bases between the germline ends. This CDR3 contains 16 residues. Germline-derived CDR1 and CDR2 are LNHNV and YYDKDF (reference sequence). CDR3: CATSIPGPSYPDEQYF. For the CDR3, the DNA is TGTGCCACCAGCATTCCCGGTCCCTCATACCCCGACGAGCAGTACTTC.

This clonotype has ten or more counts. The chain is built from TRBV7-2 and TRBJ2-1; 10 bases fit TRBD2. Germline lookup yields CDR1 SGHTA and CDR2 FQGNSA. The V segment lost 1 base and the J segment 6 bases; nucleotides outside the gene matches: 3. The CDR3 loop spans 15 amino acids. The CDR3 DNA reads TGTGCCAGCAGCTTAGAACTAGCGGGGCCCAATGAGCAGTTCTTC. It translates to CASSLELAGPNEQFF.

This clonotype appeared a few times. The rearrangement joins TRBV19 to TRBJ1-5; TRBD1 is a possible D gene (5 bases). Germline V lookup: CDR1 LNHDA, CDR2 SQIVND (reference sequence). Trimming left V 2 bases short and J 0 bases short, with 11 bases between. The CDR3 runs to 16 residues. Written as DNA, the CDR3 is TGTGCCAGTAGTATAAGGGGCGGAATTAGCAATCAGCCCCAGCATTTT. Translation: CASSIRGGISNQPQHF.

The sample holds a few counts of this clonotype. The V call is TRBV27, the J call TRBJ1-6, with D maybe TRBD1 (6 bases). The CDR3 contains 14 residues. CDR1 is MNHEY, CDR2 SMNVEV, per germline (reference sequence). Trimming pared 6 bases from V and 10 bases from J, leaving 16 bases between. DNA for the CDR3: TGTGCCAGCAGACGGGACACCCTGGGGTCACCCCTCCACTTT. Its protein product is CASRRDTLGSPLHF.

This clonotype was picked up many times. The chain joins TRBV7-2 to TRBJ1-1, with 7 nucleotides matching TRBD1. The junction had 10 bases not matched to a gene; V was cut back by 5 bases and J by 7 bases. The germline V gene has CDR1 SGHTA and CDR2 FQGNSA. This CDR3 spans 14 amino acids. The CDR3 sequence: CASSNSQGSGEAFF. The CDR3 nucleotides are TGTGCCAGCAGCAACTCACAGGGGAGCGGTGAAGCTTTCTTT. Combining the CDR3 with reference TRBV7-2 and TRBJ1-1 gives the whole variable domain GAGVSQSPSNKVTEKGKDVELRCDPISGHTALYWYRQSLGQGLEFLIYFQGNSAPDKSGLPSDRFSAERTGGSVSTLTIQRTQQEDSAVYLCASSNSQGSGEAFFGQGTRLTVV.

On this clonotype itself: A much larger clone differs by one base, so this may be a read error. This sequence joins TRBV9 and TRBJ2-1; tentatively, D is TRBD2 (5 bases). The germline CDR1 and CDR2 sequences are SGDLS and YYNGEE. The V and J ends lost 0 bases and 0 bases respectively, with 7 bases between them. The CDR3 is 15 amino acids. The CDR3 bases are TGTGCCAGCAGCGTAGGAGGGTGCTCCTACAATGAGCAGTTCTTC. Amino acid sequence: CASSVGGCSYNEQFF.

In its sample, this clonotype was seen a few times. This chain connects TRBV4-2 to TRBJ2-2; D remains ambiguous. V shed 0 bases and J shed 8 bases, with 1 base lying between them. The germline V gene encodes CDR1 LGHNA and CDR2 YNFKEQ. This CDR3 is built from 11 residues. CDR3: CASSQEGELFF. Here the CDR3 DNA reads TGTGCCAGCAGCCAAGAAGGGGAGCTGTTTTTT.

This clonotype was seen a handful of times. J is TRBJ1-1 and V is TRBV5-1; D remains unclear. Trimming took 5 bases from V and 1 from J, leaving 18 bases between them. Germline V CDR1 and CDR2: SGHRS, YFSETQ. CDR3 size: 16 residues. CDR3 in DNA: TGCGCCAGCAGTTGGGAGACCGTGAGGGAGAACACTGAAGCTTTCTTT. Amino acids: CASSWETVRENTEAFF.